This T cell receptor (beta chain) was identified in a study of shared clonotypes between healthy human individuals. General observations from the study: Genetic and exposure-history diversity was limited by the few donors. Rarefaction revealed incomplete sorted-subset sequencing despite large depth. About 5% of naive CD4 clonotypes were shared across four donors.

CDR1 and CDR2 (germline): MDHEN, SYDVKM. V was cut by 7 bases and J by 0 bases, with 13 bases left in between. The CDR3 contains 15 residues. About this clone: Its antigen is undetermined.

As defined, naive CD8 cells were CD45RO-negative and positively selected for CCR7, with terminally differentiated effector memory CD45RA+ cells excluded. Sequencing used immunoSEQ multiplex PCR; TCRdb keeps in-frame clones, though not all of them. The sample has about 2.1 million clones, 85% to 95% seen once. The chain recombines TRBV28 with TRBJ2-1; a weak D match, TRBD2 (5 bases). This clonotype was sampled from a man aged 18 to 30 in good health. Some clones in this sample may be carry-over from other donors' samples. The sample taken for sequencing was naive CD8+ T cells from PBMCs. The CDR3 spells CASNRAASSYNEQFF. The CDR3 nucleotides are TGTGCCAGCAACCGAGCGGCGAGCTCCTACAATGAGCAGTTCTTC. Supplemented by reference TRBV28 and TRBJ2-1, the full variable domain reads DVKVTQSSRYLVKRTGEKVFLECVQDMDHENMFWYRQDPGLGLRLIYFSYDVKMKEKGDIPEGYSVSREKKERFSLILESASTNQTSMYLCASNRAASSYNEQFFGPGTRLTVL.